This section outlines one T cell receptor beta chain sequence together with its context. Its antigen is still unknown. No base qualities exist here, and no much larger clone lies one base off it. The protocol used for the library was 5' RACE. Sequencing took place on an Illumina HiSeq 2500. A second PCR of roughly 7 to 11 cycles was run with a J-beta primer mix and a sample-barcoded 5' primer. Each TCR beta cDNA molecule received a unique molecular identifier from a template-switch 5' adaptor carrying 12 random nucleotides. Each sample yielded at least 3 million CDR3-containing paired-end reads. The Mint cDNA synthesis kit, primed by a TRBC-specific oligonucleotide, was used to synthesize first-strand cDNA from all RNA. All cDNA was treated with uracil-DNA glycosylase and then went through a first 18-cycle PCR with the universal primers M1SS and BC2_uni_R. As for how the authors treated the data: Each sample was normalized by randomly selecting 1 million high-quality reads, each carrying a distinct molecular identifier. Reads with shared molecular identifiers were discarded instead of being binned into consensus sequences. MiTCR, with a Q25 quality threshold and the strictest error-elimination algorithm, was used for CDR3 identification, clonotype clustering and error correction. A nonparametric unseen species model with Euler transformation was used to estimate lower-bound total TCR beta diversity. TCRdb ran its own pipeline on the public reads, namely fastp trimming at Q25 and MiXCR clone calling, and kept in-frame beta chains. Each CDR3 protein gets just one entry, which takes the most common genes and DNA from the rows behind it. These V and J calls derive from TCRdb rather than the authors' analysis. A total of about 570,000 distinct CDR3 sequences appear in this sample, around 27% of them only once. The ten largest make up 3% to 4% of the sample.

The entry originates in a study of blood T cells in healthy people across ages (dated by TCRdb to the mid-2010s). Broadly, across the study: In model experiments, template switching captured about one uniquely barcoded TCR beta cDNA molecule for every two T cells. To track age-related changes in TCR beta repertoire diversity, the study relied on deep sequencing normalized with unique cDNA molecular identifiers. Donors were grouped into four age groups: young (average 16 years), middle-aged (about 38), aged (62) and long-lived (around 82). Using the same blood draw, the study looked at two additional independent replicas of 1 million unique cDNA reads for two donors, one aged 18 to 29 and the other aged 80 or older. Overall study outcomes, separate from this receptor: Because donor CMV infection status was unknown, age-related changes in expanded clonotypes were potentially confounded. A strong correlation was found between observed TCR beta diversity and the percentage of naive T cells measured by flow cytometry. Compared with the aged group, the long-lived group had more naive CD4+ T cells, fewer expanded clones and increased TCR diversity, suggesting age selection. As age increased, observed TCR beta diversity per million T cells dropped in a roughly linear way, and a significant reduction was already evident by age 40. Conclusive comparison of naive and antigen-experienced compartments was prevented by the profiling of bulk unsorted PBMCs. Estimates of total diversity from one million sequenced T cells were regarded as lower bounds and underestimates.

The germline V gene supplies CDR1 SGHTA and CDR2 FQGNSA. Spanning cysteine to phenylalanine, the CDR3 consists of 15 amino acids. This entry keeps only the CDR3 DNA: 45 bases, framed from base 1. Compared with germline, V lacks 2 bases and J lacks 0 bases; bases without a gene match: 3. The 39 donors, aged 6 to 90 years, were systemically healthy Caucasian individuals from Russia. Each donor gave around 9.8 milliliters of peripheral blood, collected into EDTA-treated Vacutainer tubes. Ficoll-Paque density-gradient centrifugation was used to isolate PBMCs, with at least 7 million per sample. Trizol reagent was used to extract total RNA from the PBMCs, yielding at least 5 micrograms per sample. The percentages of naive CD45RAhigh/CD27high T cells were determined by flow cytometry on a PBMC aliquot from every donor. Separately, the same data were catalogued under a study of T cells of mothers and their children. Reported in the second study: Donors were nine systemically healthy Caucasian individuals: three mothers and their six children. cDNA synthesis used all of the extracted RNA, with around 1.5 ug of RNA in each 15 ul reaction. In the second PCR, sample barcodes and 2-4 random nucleotides were introduced via the M1S primer. Each mother yielded over 8.5 million TCR beta CDR3 reads and each child 2.5 million to 3 million reads. Thymic selection shapes the output of TCR recombination in a similar way in related and unrelated pairs, and inherited differences have a minor effect. Normalized repertoire overlap was always found to be slightly, but never significantly, higher in related mother-child pairs than in unrelated mother-child pairs. No persistent microchimeric T cell clones were detected, at a sensitivity of roughly 96 clones per million clonotypes. Deep NGS was used in the study to compare the TCR beta repertoires of mothers and children and to look for features that separate related mother-child pairs from unrelated individuals. On average, the children were 11 +/- 4 years old, while the mothers were approximately 40 +/- 4 years old. After adapters were ligated using NEBNext reagents, the libraries underwent 100+100 nt paired-end sequencing on an Illumina HiSeq 2000. To prevent cross-contamination, the mother and child libraries were prepared a month apart and were sequenced in separate runs. For each donor, between about 500,000 and 2,200,000 distinct TCR beta clonotypes were identified. Naive TCR beta clonotypes were estimated from low-frequency clonotypes matched to each donor's FACS-determined naive share, without sorting.

This TCR derives from a boy aged 2 to 10 in good health. Recombination linked TRBV7-2 to TRBJ2-7, and TRBD2 aligns with 8 junction nucleotides. Sequencing was done on a sample of blood. The CDR3 here reads CASSLPGGFSYEQYF. The DNA sequence is given as TGTGCCAGCAGCTTACCGGGGGGGTTCTCCTACGAGCAGTACTTC.